The next 21 T cell receptor beta chains were all read from a single sample in a study of response to subunit inactivated influenza vaccine. One entry per CDR3 protein results from TCRdb running MiXCR on the RT-PCR reads. The table lists about 800,000 distinct CDR3 sequences, 21% of them singletons. Material: PBMCs from blood, obtained 5 days after vaccination. The receptor set was obtained from a man between 45 and 60 years old who received an inactivated influenza vaccine.

This clonotype has just a few counts. The chain combines TRBV2 with TRBJ1-1; 8 nucleotides align to TRBD1. CDR1 is SNHLY and CDR2 is FYNNEI in the germline V gene. This CDR3 spans 11 amino acids. V shed 9 bases, J shed 8 bases, and the junction held 5 bases outside the gene matches. The CDR3 sequence is CARRQGLEAFF. The CDR3 DNA sequence: TGTGCCAGAAGACAGGGGTTGGAAGCTTTCTTT.

This chain uses TRBV5-1 with TRBJ2-7, with a tentative D call TRBD1 (5 bases). Per the germline V gene, CDR1 is SGHRS and CDR2 is YFSETQ. V dropped 2 bases and J dropped 7 bases, with 13 bases sitting between them. This CDR3 has 13 residues. CDR3 in amino acids: CASSFRVRGEQYF. CDR3 in DNA: TGCGCCAGCAGCTTTCGGGTAAGGGGTGAGCAGTACTTC.

The J gene is TRBJ1-1, the V gene TRBV4-3; D possibly corresponds to TRBD1 (5 bases). V lost 0 bases and J lost 7, with 12 bases in between. CDR1 and CDR2 from the germline V gene are LGHNA and YSLEER. The CDR3 sequence is 14 residues long. CDR3 nucleotides: TGCGCCAGCAGCCAAGATTTGAGGGGCTTTGAAGCTTTCTTT. It translates to CASSQDLRGFEAFF.

The chain is built from TRBV30 and TRBJ2-5, with D perhaps TRBD1 or TRBD2 (6 bases each). Germline assignment: CDR1 GTSNPN and CDR2 SVGIG (reference sequence). CDR3 length: 14 residues. Trimming cost V 0 bases and J 4 bases, with 12 bases left between them. This CDR3 is CAWSVFRGGETQYF. The DNA for the CDR3 is TGTGCCTGGAGTGTCTTCAGGGGAGGAGAGACCCAGTACTTC.

The chain combines TRBV12-3 or TRBV12-4 with TRBJ1-6; 7 bases fit TRBD1. The CDR3 covers 15 residues. V gave up 6 bases and J gave up 19 bases; unmatched junction bases: 21. The CDR3 nucleotides read TGTGCCAGCAGCATAGACAGGGTTGGGCCTATGACCGCTCACTTT. This sequence encodes CASSIDRVGPMTAHF.

This clonotype was counted a few times. The chain couples TRBV29-1 to TRBJ1-1, with TRBD1 matching 12 bases. CDR3 length equals 15 residues. The germline CDR1 and CDR2 sequences are SQVTM and ANQGSEA. Trimming at V came to 4 bases and at J to 1 base, leaving 4 bases not matched to a gene. Written as DNA, the CDR3 is TGCAGCGTTGGGGGGGACAGGGGGCGGAACACTGAAGCTTTCTTT. This codes for CSVGGDRGRNTEAFF. Supplemented by reference TRBV29-1 and TRBJ1-1, the full variable domain reads SAVISQKPSRDICQRGTSLTIQCQVDSQVTMMFWYRQQPGQSLTLIATANQGSEATYESGFVIDKFPISRPNLTFSTLTVSNMSPEDSSIYLCSVGGDRGRNTEAFFGQGTRLTVV.

This clonotype was seen only a few times. The V gene is TRBV20-1, the J gene TRBJ2-1; D is possibly TRBD2 (5 bases). The V and J ends lost 3 bases and 10 bases respectively, with 7 bases between them. CDR3 length: 10 amino acids. Germline loops: CDR1 DFQATT, CDR2 SNEGSKA (reference sequence). The CDR3 nucleotides are TGCAGTGCTAGCGGGGAGGAGCAGTTCTTC. Encoded protein: CSASGEEQFF.

The chain uses TRBV11-2 and TRBJ2-5; no reliable D call. The V gene's germline CDR1 is SGHAT and CDR2 FQNNGV. The CDR3 has 17 amino acids. The V end was cut by 0 bases, the J end by 1 base, with 15 bases between. The CDR3 nucleotides are TGTGCCAGCAGCTTAGATCCCCCGACCTTTTCCCAAGAGACCCAGTACTTC. It translates to CASSLDPPTFSQETQYF.

The rearrangement links TRBV4-3 to TRBJ2-4; D gene unclear. Trimming removed 0 bases at V and 8 bases at J, with 11 bases between. Germline lookup yields CDR1 LGHNA and CDR2 YSLEER. The CDR3 length is 14 residues. CDR3 nucleotide sequence: TGCGCCAGCAGCCAAGATCCGGTCCCTTACATTCAGTACTTC. This sequence encodes CASSQDPVPYIQYF.

This clonotype was detected a few times. The chain couples TRBV7-8 to TRBJ2-5, with D unclear. Germline values: CDR1 SGHVS, CDR2 FQNEAQ. The CDR3 spans 12 residues. Trimming cost V 3 bases and J 9 bases, with 11 bases left between them. CDR3 region: CASSFGSDPQYF. Written as DNA, the CDR3 is TGTGCCAGCAGCTTTGGATCCGATCCCCAGTACTTC.

This clonotype was recorded only once. V gene TRBV19 combines with J gene TRBJ2-2; 7 bases agree with TRBD1. The CDR3 is 14 amino acids. Germline CDR1 and CDR2: LNHDA and SQIVND (reference sequence). V lost 7 bases to trimming and J lost 4 bases; unmatched junction nucleotides: 6. Here the CDR3 DNA reads TGTGCCAGTACCTCGGGACAGTTCACCGGGGAGCTGTTTTTT. Its translation: CASTSGQFTGELFF.

V gene TRBV7-3 combines with J gene TRBJ2-7; D is perhaps TRBD1 or TRBD2 (7 bases each). CDR1 is SGHTA and CDR2 is FQGTGA in the germline V gene. V was pared by 5 bases and J by 6 bases, with 14 bases between. This CDR3 is built from 13 residues. DNA for the CDR3: TGTGCCAGCAGCCCAGGGGGGGTCTCCGAGCAGTACTTC. Translated: CASSPGGVSEQYF.

V gene TRBV7-9 combines with J gene TRBJ1-1, with a weak D call TRBD1 (6 bases). The V gene lost 5 bases and the J gene lost 3 bases, with 13 bases spanning the gap. The CDR3 has 14 residues. Germline lookup yields CDR1 SEHNR and CDR2 FQNEAQ (reference sequence). Here the CDR3 reads CASSVTGGDTEAFF. DNA of the CDR3: TGTGCCAGCAGCGTTACGGGGGGCGACACTGAAGCTTTCTTT.

The chain joins TRBV28 to TRBJ1-1; D unclear. The CDR3 runs to 13 residues. Trimming stripped 8 bases from V and 1 base from J, with 11 bases between. CDR1 is MDHEN and CDR2 is SYDVKM in the germline V gene. CDR3 in DNA: TGTGCCAGCGCAGCGGCCAGGAACACTGAAGCTTTCTTT. Protein: CASAAARNTEAFF.

The chain carries TRBV20-1 and TRBJ2-7, with 10 nucleotides matching TRBD1. Trimming at V came to 0 bases and at J to 7 bases, leaving 9 bases not matched to a gene. Germline V gene sequence: CDR1 DFQATT, CDR2 SNEGSKA (reference sequence). The CDR3 contains 15 residues. CDR3 protein: CSAREPGQGSGEQYF. CDR3 DNA sequence: TGCAGTGCTAGAGAACCGGGACAGGGGAGTGGAGAGCAGTACTTC.

This clonotype was observed many times. The gene calls are TRBV20-1 and TRBJ2-7, with 7 bases identical to TRBD2. V lost 3 bases and J lost 2; bases outside the gene matches: 7. The CDR3 length is 14 residues. The germline V gene has CDR1 DFQATT and CDR2 SNEGSKA (reference sequence). The CDR3 loop is CSASRSSGTYEQYF. CDR3 bases: TGCAGTGCTAGCAGATCCAGCGGGACCTACGAGCAGTACTTC.

This clonotype was counted a few times. The chain couples TRBV20-1 to TRBJ1-1, with 7 bases fitting TRBD1. The CDR3 consists of 12 residues. Germline loops: CDR1 DFQATT, CDR2 SNEGSKA (reference sequence). V lost 6 bases, J lost 3 bases, and 4 bases stayed unmatched. CDR3 protein: CSAGQRDTEAFF. The CDR3 nucleotides are TGCAGTGCGGGACAGCGAGACACTGAAGCTTTCTTT.

The rearrangement joins TRBV5-1 to TRBJ2-2, with TRBD1 matching over 9 bases. There are 17 residues in the CDR3. Unmatched junction bases numbered 6, after V lost 1 base and J lost 2 bases. Germline assignment: CDR1 SGHRS and CDR2 YFSETQ. The CDR3 nucleotides are TGCGCCAGCAGCTTGCGCCCGGGACAGGGTAACACCGGGGAGCTGTTTTTT. It is translated as CASSLRPGQGNTGELFF.

There are a few counts of this clonotype. CDR3 in amino acids: CASSPRLAGAEQFF. Here the CDR3 DNA reads TGTGCCAGCAGCCCACGACTAGCGGGAGCTGAGCAGTTCTTC. V is TRBV9 and J is TRBJ2-1; 12 positions agree with TRBD2. The CDR3 is made up of 14 amino acids. The V gene end was trimmed by 4 bases and the J gene end by 9 bases; junction bases not matched to a gene: 5. Germline lookup yields CDR1 SGDLS and CDR2 YYNGEE.

This clonotype turned up a few times. The chain employs TRBV20-1 and TRBJ2-5, with D uncertain. The germline V gene has CDR1 DFQATT and CDR2 SNEGSKA (reference sequence). The CDR3 has 11 amino acids. The V and J ends lost 5 bases and 5 bases respectively, with 9 bases between them. In DNA, the CDR3 is TGCAGTGCTCTGGATATTGAGACCCAGTACTTC. It encodes CSALDIETQYF.

This sequence joins TRBV12-3 or TRBV12-4 and TRBJ2-1; 8 nucleotides agree with TRBD2. The CDR3 spans 17 residues. Germline trimming cut 1 base from V and 4 bases from J; bases unmatched to any gene: 9. The CDR3 DNA follows: TGTGCCAGCAGTTTAGTACGGGAGGGCCCGCATTACAATGAGCAGTTCTTC. As protein: CASSLVREGPHYNEQFF.